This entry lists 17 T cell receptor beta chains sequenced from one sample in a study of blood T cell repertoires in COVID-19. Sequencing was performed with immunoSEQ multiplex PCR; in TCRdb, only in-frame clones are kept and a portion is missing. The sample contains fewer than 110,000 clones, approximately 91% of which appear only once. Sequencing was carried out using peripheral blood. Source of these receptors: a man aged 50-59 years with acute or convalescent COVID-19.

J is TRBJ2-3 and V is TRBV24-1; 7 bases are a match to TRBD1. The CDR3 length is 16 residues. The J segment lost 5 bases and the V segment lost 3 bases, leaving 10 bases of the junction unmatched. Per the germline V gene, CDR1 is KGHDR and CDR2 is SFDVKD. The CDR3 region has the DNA TGTGCCACCAGTGATGCGACAGGGAATTGGAGAGATACGCAGTATTTT. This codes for CATSDATGNWRDTQYF.

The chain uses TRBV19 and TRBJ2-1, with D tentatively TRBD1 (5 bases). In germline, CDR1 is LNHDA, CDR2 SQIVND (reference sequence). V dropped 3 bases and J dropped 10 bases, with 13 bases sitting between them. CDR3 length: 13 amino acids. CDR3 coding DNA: TGTGCCAGTAGTATCGTCAGGGTCCGGGAGCAGTTCTTC. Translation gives CASSIVRVREQFF.

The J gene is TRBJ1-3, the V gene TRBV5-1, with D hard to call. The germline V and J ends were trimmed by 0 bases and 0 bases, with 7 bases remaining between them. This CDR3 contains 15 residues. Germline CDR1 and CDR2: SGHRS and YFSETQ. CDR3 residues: CASSLDGDSGNTIYF. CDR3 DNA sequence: TGCGCCAGCAGCTTGGACGGGGACTCTGGAAACACCATATATTTT.

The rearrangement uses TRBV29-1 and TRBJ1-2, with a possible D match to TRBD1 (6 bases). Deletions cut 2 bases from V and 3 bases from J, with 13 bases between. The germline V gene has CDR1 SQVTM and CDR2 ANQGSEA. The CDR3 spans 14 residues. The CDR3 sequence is CSVESSGAYYGYTF. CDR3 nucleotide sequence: TGCAGCGTTGAATCGTCAGGGGCTTACTATGGCTACACCTTC.

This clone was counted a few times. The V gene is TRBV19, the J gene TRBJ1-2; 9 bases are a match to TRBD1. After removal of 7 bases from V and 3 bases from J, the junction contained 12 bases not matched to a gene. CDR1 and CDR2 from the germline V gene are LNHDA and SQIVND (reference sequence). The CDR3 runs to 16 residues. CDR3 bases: TGTGCCAGTACCCCCTGGACAGGGGAATTGGACTATGGCTACACCTTC. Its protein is CASTPWTGELDYGYTF.

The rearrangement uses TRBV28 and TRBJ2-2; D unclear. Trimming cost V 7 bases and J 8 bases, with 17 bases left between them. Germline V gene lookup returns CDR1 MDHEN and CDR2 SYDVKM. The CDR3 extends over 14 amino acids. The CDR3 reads CASNRVRSAGELFF. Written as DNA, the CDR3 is TGTGCCAGCAACCGCGTCCGATCCGCGGGGGAGCTGTTTTTT.

The CDR3 protein is CASNPTGIYGYTF. CDR3 DNA: TGTGCCAGTAACCCCACGGGGATCTATGGCTACACCTTC. V gene TRBV19 combines with J gene TRBJ1-2; D gene ambiguous. Germline V gene lookup returns CDR1 LNHDA and CDR2 SQIVND (reference sequence). CDR3 length: 13 residues. V was trimmed by 7 bases and J by 4 bases, leaving 13 bases between them.

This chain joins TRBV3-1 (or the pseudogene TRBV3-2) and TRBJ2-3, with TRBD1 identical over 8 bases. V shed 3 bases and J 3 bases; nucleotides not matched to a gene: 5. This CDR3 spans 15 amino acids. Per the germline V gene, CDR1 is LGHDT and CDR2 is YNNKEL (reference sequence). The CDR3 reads CASSQRTGRTDTQYF. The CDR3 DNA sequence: TGTGCCAGCAGCCAGCGGACAGGGAGAACAGATACGCAGTATTTT.

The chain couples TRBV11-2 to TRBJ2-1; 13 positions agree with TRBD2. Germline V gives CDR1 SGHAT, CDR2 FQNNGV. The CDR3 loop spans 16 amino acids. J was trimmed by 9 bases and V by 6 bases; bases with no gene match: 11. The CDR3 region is CASRTLAGGRRGEQFF. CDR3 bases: TGTGCCAGCAGGACACTAGCGGGGGGGCGACGGGGTGAGCAGTTCTTC.

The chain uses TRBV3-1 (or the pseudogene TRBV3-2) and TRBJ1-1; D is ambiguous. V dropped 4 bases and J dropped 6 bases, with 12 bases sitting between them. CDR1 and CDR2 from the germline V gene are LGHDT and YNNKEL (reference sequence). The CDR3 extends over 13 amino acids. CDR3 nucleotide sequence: TGTGCCAGCAGCCCCCTGTCAGATTCTGAAGCTTTCTTT. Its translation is CASSPLSDSEAFF.

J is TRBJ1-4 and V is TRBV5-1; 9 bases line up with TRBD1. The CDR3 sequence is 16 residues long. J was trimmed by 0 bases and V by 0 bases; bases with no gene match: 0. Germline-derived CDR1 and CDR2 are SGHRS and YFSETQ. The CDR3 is CASSLGQGATNEKLFF. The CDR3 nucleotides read TGCGCCAGCAGCTTGGGACAGGGGGCAACTAATGAAAAACTGTTTTTT.

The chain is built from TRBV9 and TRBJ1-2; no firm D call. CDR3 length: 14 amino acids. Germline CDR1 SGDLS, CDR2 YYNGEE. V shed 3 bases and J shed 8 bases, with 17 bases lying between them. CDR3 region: CASSAHEAKGGYTF. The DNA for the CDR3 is TGTGCCAGCAGCGCCCACGAGGCGAAAGGAGGCTACACCTTC.

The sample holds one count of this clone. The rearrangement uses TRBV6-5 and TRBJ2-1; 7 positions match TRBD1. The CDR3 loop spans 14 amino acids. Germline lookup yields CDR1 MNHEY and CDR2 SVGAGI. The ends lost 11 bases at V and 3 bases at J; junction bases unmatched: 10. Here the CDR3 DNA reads TGTGCCGGACGGGGACAGAACATCTACAATGAGCAGTTCTTC. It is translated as CAGRGQNIYNEQFF.

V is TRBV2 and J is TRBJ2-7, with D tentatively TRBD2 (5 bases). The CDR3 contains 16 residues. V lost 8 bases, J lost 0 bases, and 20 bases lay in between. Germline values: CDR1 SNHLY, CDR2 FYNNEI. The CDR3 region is CASGYLLAVFSYEQYF. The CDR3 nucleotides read TGTGCCAGCGGCTACCTTCTAGCAGTGTTCTCCTACGAGCAGTACTTC.

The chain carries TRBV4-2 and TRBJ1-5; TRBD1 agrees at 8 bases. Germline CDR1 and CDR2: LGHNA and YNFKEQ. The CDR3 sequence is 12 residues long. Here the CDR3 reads CAAGQGDQPQHF. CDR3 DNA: TGTGCAGCCGGACAGGGCGATCAGCCCCAGCATTTT.

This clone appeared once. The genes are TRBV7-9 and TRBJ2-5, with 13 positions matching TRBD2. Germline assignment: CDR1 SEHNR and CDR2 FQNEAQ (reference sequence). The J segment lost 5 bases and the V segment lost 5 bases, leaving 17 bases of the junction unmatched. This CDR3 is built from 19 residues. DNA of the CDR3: TGTGCCAGCAGCCTCCCACTAGCGGGGGGGCGAAGGTTACAGGAGACCCAGTACTTC. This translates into CASSLPLAGGRRLQETQYF.

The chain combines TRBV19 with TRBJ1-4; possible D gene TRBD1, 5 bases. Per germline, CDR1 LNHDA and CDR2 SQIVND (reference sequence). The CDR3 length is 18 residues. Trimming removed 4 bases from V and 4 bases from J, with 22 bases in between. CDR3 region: CASSKPTWDGGINEKLFF. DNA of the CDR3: TGTGCCAGTAGTAAACCGACCTGGGACGGGGGAATTAATGAAAAACTGTTTTTT.